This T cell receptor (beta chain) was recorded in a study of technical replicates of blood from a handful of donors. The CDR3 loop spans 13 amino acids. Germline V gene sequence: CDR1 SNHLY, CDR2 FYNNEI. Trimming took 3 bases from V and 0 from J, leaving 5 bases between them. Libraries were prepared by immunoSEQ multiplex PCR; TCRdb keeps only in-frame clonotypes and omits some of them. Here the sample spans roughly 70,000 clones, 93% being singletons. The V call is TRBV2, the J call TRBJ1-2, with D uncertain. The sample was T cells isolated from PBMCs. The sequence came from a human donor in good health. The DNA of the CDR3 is TGTGCCAGCAGTGACACAGCTAACTATGGCTACACCTTC. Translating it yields CASSDTANYGYTF.